This TCR beta chain was found in a study of shared clonotypes between healthy human individuals. Findings and caveats of the study: Some naive CD4 clonotypes, around 5%, turned up in common across several donors. Sampling covered blood only; tissue repertoires likely differ.

Worth noting for this clone: Its specificity is not known.

Germline assignment: CDR1 MNHNS and CDR2 SASEGT. Trimming took off 2 bases at V and 14 bases at J, with 14 bases between the two ends. CDR3 size: 12 residues. Generated by immunoSEQ multiplex PCR, the TCRdb table keeps only in-frame clones and is missing some. Here the sample spans about 2 million clones, roughly 96% being singletons. This clonotype was obtained from a man aged 18 to 30 in good health. Sequencing was done on a sample of naive CD4+ T cells sorted from blood. Subset defined: CD45RA+ positively selected. V usage is TRBV6-1 and J usage is TRBJ2-3; either TRBD1 or TRBD2 may fit D (5 bases each). The CDR3 here is CASSERGEGTYF. The CDR3 DNA is TGTGCCAGCAGTGAAAGGGGAGAAGGGACGTATTTT.